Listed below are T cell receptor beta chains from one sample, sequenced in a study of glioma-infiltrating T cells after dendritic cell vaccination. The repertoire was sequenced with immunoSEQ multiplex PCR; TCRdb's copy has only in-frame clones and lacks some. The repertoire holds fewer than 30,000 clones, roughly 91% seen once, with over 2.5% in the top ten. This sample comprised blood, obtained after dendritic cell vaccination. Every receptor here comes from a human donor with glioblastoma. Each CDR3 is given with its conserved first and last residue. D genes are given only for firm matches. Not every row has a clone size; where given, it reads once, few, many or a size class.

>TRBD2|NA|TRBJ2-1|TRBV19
CASSIVSSGVRNEQFF
TGTGCCAGTAGTATAGTTTCTAGCGGGGTGCGAAATGAGCAGTTCTTC
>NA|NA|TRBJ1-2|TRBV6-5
CASRETGNSYGYTF
TGTGCCAGCCGGGAAACAGGGAATAGCTATGGCTACACCTTC
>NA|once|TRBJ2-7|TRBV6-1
CASSVLYEQYF
TGTGCCAGCAGTGTCTTGTACGAGCAGTACTTC
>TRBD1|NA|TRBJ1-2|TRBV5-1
CASSWGGQGNYGYTF
TGCGCCAGCAGCTGGGGGGGACAGGGCAACTATGGCTACACCTTC
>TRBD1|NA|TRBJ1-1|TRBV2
CASSVGGQGNTEAFF
TGTGCCAGCAGTGTAGGGGGACAGGGGAACACTGAAGCTTTCTTT
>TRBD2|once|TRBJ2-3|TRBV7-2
CASSFGGGYTDTQYF
TGTGCCAGCAGCTTTGGGGGGGGTTACACAGATACGCAGTATTTT
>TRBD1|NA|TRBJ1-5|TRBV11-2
CASSQYRGGNQPQHF
TGTGCCAGCAGCCAATACAGGGGGGGCAATCAGCCCCAGCATTTT
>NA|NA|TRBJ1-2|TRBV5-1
CASSLDRDGYTF
TGCGCCAGCAGCTTGGACAGGGATGGCTACACCTTC
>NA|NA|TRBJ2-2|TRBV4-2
CASSQDSFRGGRGELFF
TGTGCCAGCAGCCAAGATAGTTTTAGGGGGGGACGGGGGGAGCTGTTTTTT
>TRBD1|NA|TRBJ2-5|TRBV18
CASSPSSSRDSPEGRTQYF
TGTGCCAGCTCACCATCGAGTAGTAGGGACAGCCCCGAGGGAAGGACCCAGTACTTC
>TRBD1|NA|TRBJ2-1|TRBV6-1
CASWDRTNNEQFF
TGTGCCAGCTGGGACAGGACGAACAATGAGCAGTTCTTC
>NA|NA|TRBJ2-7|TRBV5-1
CASSLRSPEGYEQYF
TGCGCCAGCAGCTTGAGATCCCCCGAGGGCTACGAGCAGTACTTC
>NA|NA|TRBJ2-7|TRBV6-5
CASSYFPGTLYEQYF
TGTGCCAGCAGTTACTTCCCCGGGACACTCTACGAGCAGTACTTC
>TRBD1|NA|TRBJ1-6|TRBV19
CASSADRARSINNSPLHF
TGTGCCAGTAGTGCGGACAGGGCAAGGTCTATCAATAATTCCCCCCTCCACTTT
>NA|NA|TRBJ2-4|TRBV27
CASLFGGGPKNIQYF
TGTGCCAGCCTCTTTGGGGGGGGCCCCAAAAACATTCAGTACTTC
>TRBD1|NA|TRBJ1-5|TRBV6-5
CASSWTGVNQPQHF
TGTGCCAGCAGCTGGACAGGGGTTAATCAGCCCCAGCATTTT
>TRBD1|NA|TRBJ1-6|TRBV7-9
CASSMGQGFYNSPLHF
TGTGCCAGCAGCATGGGACAGGGGTTCTATAATTCACCCCTCCACTTT
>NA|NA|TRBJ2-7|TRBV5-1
CASSLTDTSYEQYF
TGCGCCAGCAGCTTGACCGACACCTCCTACGAGCAGTACTTC